A single sample is the source of the 20 T cell receptor beta chains below, sequenced in a study of cytotoxic CD8 clonotypes in ibrutinib-treated CLL. Sequenced by immunoSEQ multiplex PCR; TCRdb stores in-frame clones only, minus some. The table lists fewer than 400,000 clones, roughly 71% of them singletons, with 6% to 6.5% in the top ten. Sequenced material: PBMCs, taken after 36 months of ibrutinib treatment. The receptors stem from a human donor with chronic lymphocytic leukemia.

V gene TRBV18 combines with J gene TRBJ1-2; D gene uncertain. With 4 bases removed from V and 6 bases from J, the gap between germline ends came to 18 bases. Per germline, CDR1 KGHSH and CDR2 LQKENI. The CDR3 totals 15 residues. The CDR3 coding sequence is TGTGCCAGCTCACAAACTCCCGGGGAGAGGAATGGCTACACCTTC. Protein product: CASSQTPGERNGYTF. The whole variable domain, filled in from reference TRBV18 and TRBJ1-2, reads NAGVMQNPRHLVRRRGQEARLRCSPMKGHSHVYWYRQLPEEGLKFMVYLQKENIIDESGMPKERFSAEFPKEGPSILRIQQVVRGDSAAYFCASSQTPGERNGYTFGSGTRLTVV.

V usage is TRBV10-2 and J usage is TRBJ2-1, with 8 bases matching TRBD2. CDR1 and CDR2 from the germline V gene are WSHSY and SAAADI. The CDR3 has 17 amino acids. V shed 2 bases, J shed 8 bases, and the junction held 14 bases outside the gene matches. The CDR3 loop reads CASSEPARSGSVYEQFF. The CDR3 nucleotides read TGCGCCAGCAGTGAGCCCGCCCGCAGCGGGAGCGTCTATGAGCAGTTCTTC.

The CDR3 DNA follows: TGTGCCATCAGTGGAGTCCAGGGGGGCACCGGGGAGCTGTTTTTT. Translated, it gives CAISGVQGGTGELFF. The genes are TRBV10-3 and TRBJ2-2; D is perhaps TRBD1 (7 bases). Germline V CDR1 and CDR2: ENHRY, SYGVKD. The CDR3 extends over 15 amino acids. The V gene lost 4 bases and the J gene lost 4 bases, with 13 bases spanning the gap.

This clone was observed a few times. V gene TRBV7-8 combines with J gene TRBJ2-6; tentatively, D is TRBD2 (5 bases). V was cut by 5 bases and J by 0 bases, with 8 bases left in between. Germline V gene lookup returns CDR1 SGHVS and CDR2 FQNEAQ. The CDR3 consists of 15 residues. CDR3 bases: TGTGCCAGCAGCCCTACTAGCTCTGGGGCCAACGTCCTGACTTTC. This encodes CASSPTSSGANVLTF.

This clone was picked up one time. The V and J genes are TRBV2 and TRBJ1-4; D is unresolved. Per germline, CDR1 SNHLY and CDR2 FYNNEI. This CDR3 comprises 15 residues. The germline V and J ends were trimmed by 7 bases and 5 bases, with 17 bases remaining between them. As DNA, the CDR3 is TGTGCCAGCATTCAAACGCAGAGAGTAAATGAAAAACTGTTTTTT. This encodes CASIQTQRVNEKLFF.

The chain carries TRBV2 and TRBJ2-7; 9 bases are shared with TRBD1. Trimming cost V 3 bases and J 7 bases; bases outside gene matches: 16. This CDR3 is 17 amino acids long. CDR1 and CDR2 from the germline V gene are SNHLY and FYNNEI. The CDR3 here is CASSDLNRDRAGPEQYF. The CDR3 DNA follows: TGTGCCAGCAGTGACCTTAACCGGGACAGGGCTGGTCCGGAGCAGTACTTC.

The rearrangement uses TRBV27 and TRBJ2-1; 13 positions match TRBD2. This CDR3 is 17 amino acids long. V gave up 7 bases and J gave up 6 bases; unmatched junction bases: 12. Germline CDR1 is MNHEY and CDR2 is SMNVEV (reference sequence). CDR3 in amino acids: CASTPGLAGDRPNEQFF. CDR3 bases: TGTGCCAGCACCCCCGGACTAGCGGGAGATCGGCCCAATGAGCAGTTCTTC.

The chain has TRBV9 and TRBJ2-7; 8 bases agree with TRBD1. The V and J ends lost 4 bases and 2 bases, in that order; junction bases with no gene match: 5. This CDR3 has 14 amino acids. CDR1 and CDR2 from the germline V gene are SGDLS and YYNGEE. The CDR3 here is CASSKQGVPYEQYF. The DNA for the CDR3 is TGTGCCAGCAGCAAACAGGGGGTCCCCTACGAGCAGTACTTC.

The chain joins TRBV15 to TRBJ2-5; maybe TRBD2 (5 bases). The CDR3 length is 14 residues. Germline V gene sequence: CDR1 LNHNV, CDR2 YYDKDF (reference sequence). The germline V and J ends were trimmed by 5 bases and 5 bases, with 15 bases remaining between them. The CDR3 DNA sequence: TGTGCCACCAGCGAGTACCCACAGCGGGAGACCCAGTACTTC. Protein: CATSEYPQRETQYF.

The sample holds a few counts of this clone. The chain carries TRBV5-1 and TRBJ1-4; 7 bases line up with TRBD1. Germline V CDR1 and CDR2: SGHRS, YFSETQ. The CDR3 extends over 15 amino acids. V was pared by 2 bases and J by 8 bases, with 9 bases of the junction left unmatched. DNA for the CDR3: TGCGCCAGCAGCTTCAGACAGGGATTGCACGAAAAACTGTTTTTT. Its translation is CASSFRQGLHEKLFF.

This clone was observed a handful of times. The V call is TRBV29-1, the J call TRBJ1-2, with unresolved D. Germline CDR1 is SQVTM and CDR2 is ANQGSEA. CDR3 length equals 11 residues. Trimming stripped 5 bases from V and 7 bases from J, with 11 bases between. For the CDR3, the DNA is TGCAGCGTTCCTCACGTGGGTGGCTACACCTTC. Encoded protein: CSVPHVGGYTF.

Written as DNA, the CDR3 is TGTGCCATCAAGTTGGGGGATACGCAGTATTTT. Translation: CAIKLGDTQYF. V usage is TRBV10-3 and J usage is TRBJ2-3; no definite D call. V was trimmed by 7 bases and J by 6 bases, leaving 8 bases between them. This CDR3 spans 11 amino acids. CDR1 and CDR2 from the germline V gene are ENHRY and SYGVKD.

This clone was counted only a few times. The chain combines TRBV5-1 with TRBJ1-2; the match to TRBD1 covers 10 bases. The CDR3 extends over 13 amino acids. With 4 bases clipped from V and 8 bases from J, the junction kept 5 bases outside the gene matches. Germline assignment: CDR1 SGHRS and CDR2 YFSETQ. CDR3 sequence reads: CASSGGQGEGYTF. For the CDR3, the DNA is TGCGCCAGCAGCGGTGGACAGGGGGAAGGCTACACCTTC.

The table lists this clone with a few counts. The rearrangement joins TRBV7-2 to TRBJ2-6; unclear D gene. V was trimmed by 4 bases and J by 2 bases, leaving 9 bases between them. Germline CDR1 reads SGHTA; CDR2 reads FQGNSA. The CDR3 is made up of 15 amino acids. The CDR3, as DNA: TGTGCCAGCAGCTCACAAACGCCTGGGGCCAACGTCCTGACTTTC. It is translated as CASSSQTPGANVLTF.

The chain employs TRBV13 and TRBJ2-1; no firm D call. The germline V gene has CDR1 PRHDT and CDR2 FYEKMQ (reference sequence). The germline V and J ends were trimmed by 4 bases and 3 bases, with 7 bases remaining between them. CDR3 length: 13 residues. The CDR3 region is CASSSRYYNEQFF. The CDR3 coding sequence is TGTGCCAGCAGCTCTCGTTACTACAATGAGCAGTTCTTC.

The CDR3 DNA reads as TGTGCCAGCAGGCACAGATTGAACACTGAAGCTTTCTTT. This translates into CASRHRLNTEAFF. The chain has TRBV6-6 and TRBJ1-1; D uncertain. The CDR3 extends over 13 amino acids. The germline V and J ends were trimmed by 6 bases and 0 bases, with 8 bases remaining between them. Looked up from germline, CDR1 is MNHNY and CDR2 is SVGAGI (reference sequence).

The J gene is TRBJ2-7, the V gene TRBV10-3, with 7 nucleotides matching TRBD1. The J segment lost 4 bases and the V segment lost 2 bases, leaving 11 bases of the junction unmatched. The germline V gene has CDR1 ENHRY and CDR2 SYGVKD. This CDR3 contains 16 residues. In DNA, the CDR3 is TGTGCCATCAGTGAGCCACAGGGGAGCGCTCTTTACGAGCAGTACTTC. Protein sequence: CAISEPQGSALYEQYF.

The chain uses TRBV19 and TRBJ2-7; D is unresolved. V was shortened by 0 bases and J by 0 bases, with 12 bases between the two germline ends. The CDR3 is 16 residues long. Germline lookup yields CDR1 LNHDA and CDR2 SQIVND (reference sequence). CDR3: CASSIDLWRSSYEQYF. The CDR3 DNA is TGTGCCAGTAGTATAGATCTGTGGCGGAGCTCCTACGAGCAGTACTTC.

The chain employs TRBV14 and TRBJ2-5; D ambiguous. The CDR3 is 15 amino acids. V lost 0 bases and J 2 bases, leaving 10 bases between the germline ends. Looked up from germline, CDR1 is SGHDN and CDR2 is FVKESK. The CDR3 sequence: CASSQDPAGQETQYF. CDR3 coding DNA: TGTGCCAGCAGCCAAGACCCGGCCGGACAAGAGACCCAGTACTTC. The whole variable domain, remainder taken from reference TRBV14 and TRBJ2-5, is EAGVTQFPSHSVIEKGQTVTLRCDPISGHDNLYWYRRVMGKEIKFLLHFVKESKQDESGMPNNRFLAERTGGTYSTLKVQPAELEDSGVYFCASSQDPAGQETQYFGPGTRLLVL.

This rearrangement joins TRBV2 to TRBJ1-1, with D possibly TRBD1 on 5 matching bases. V lost 6 bases and J lost 2, with 16 bases in between. The CDR3 has 15 residues. Germline V gene data show CDR1 as SNHLY and CDR2 as FYNNEI. The CDR3 sequence: CASREIGGGNTEAFF. The CDR3 DNA follows: TGTGCCAGCAGAGAAATCGGTGGGGGTAACACTGAAGCTTTCTTT.